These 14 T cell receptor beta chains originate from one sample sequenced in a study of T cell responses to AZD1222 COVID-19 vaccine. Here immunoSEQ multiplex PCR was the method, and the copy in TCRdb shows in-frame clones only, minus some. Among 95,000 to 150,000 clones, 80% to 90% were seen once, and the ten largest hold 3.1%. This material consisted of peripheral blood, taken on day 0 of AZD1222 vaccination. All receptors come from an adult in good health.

The CDR3 reads CASSFGTGEAFF. The DNA for the CDR3 is TGTGCCAGCAGTTTCGGGACAGGTGAAGCTTTCTTT. The J gene is TRBJ1-1, the V gene TRBV27; 8 nucleotides line up with TRBD1. V lost 3 bases, J lost 7 bases, and 1 base stayed unmatched. Germline lookup yields CDR1 MNHEY and CDR2 SMNVEV (reference sequence). The CDR3 has 12 amino acids.

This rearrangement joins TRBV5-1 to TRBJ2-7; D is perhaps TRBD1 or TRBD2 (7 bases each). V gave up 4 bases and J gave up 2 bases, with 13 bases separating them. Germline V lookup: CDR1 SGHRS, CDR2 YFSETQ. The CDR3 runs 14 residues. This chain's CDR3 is CASSTAGQPYEQYF. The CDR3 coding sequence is TGCGCCAGCAGCACAGCGGGACAGCCCTACGAGCAGTACTTC.

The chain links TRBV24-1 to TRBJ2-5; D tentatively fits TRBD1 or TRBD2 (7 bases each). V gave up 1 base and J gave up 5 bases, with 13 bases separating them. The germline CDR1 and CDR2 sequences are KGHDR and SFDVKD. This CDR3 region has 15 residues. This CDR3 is CATSDFRQGGETQYF. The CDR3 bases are TGTGCCACCAGTGATTTTAGGCAGGGGGGGGAGACCCAGTACTTC.

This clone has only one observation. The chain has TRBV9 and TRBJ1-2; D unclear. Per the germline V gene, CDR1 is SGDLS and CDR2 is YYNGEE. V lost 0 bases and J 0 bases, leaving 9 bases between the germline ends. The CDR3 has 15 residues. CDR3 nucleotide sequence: TGTGCCAGCAGCGTAGACCCGAGTTCTAACTATGGCTACACCTTC. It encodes CASSVDPSSNYGYTF.

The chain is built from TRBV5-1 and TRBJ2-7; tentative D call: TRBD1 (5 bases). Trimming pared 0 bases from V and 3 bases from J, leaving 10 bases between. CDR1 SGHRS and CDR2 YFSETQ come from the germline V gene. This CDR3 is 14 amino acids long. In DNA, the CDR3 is TGCGCCAGCAGCTTGGGGGCAGGGAACTACGAGCAGTACTTC. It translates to CASSLGAGNYEQYF.

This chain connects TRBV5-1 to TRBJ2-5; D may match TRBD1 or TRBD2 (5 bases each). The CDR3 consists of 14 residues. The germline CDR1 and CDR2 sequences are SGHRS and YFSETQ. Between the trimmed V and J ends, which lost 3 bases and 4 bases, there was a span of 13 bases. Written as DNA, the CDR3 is TGCGCCAGCAGCTGGGGGACCGCCGGAGAGACCCAGTACTTC. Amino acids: CASSWGTAGETQYF.

In DNA form, the CDR3 reads TGTGCCAGCAGCGGCCCAGGGAAATATGGCTACACCTTC. The encoded protein is CASSGPGKYGYTF. The chain is built from TRBV9 and TRBJ1-2; D possibly corresponds to TRBD1 (5 bases). The CDR3 length is 13 residues. Trimming stripped 3 bases from V and 5 bases from J, with 11 bases between. Germline V gene sequence: CDR1 SGDLS, CDR2 YYNGEE.

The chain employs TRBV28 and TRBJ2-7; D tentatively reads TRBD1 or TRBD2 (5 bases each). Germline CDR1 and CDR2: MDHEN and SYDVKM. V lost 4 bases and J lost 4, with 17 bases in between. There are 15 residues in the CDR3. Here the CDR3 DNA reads TGTGCCAGCAGTTCGGGGCCTTTAGAGGGTTACGAGCAGTACTTC. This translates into CASSSGPLEGYEQYF.

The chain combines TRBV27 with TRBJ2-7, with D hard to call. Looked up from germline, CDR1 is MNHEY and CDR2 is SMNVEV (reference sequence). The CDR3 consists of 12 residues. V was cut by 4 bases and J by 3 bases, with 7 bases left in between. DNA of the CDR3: TGTGCCAGCAGTTCGAAAGGCTACGAGCAGTACTTC. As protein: CASSSKGYEQYF.

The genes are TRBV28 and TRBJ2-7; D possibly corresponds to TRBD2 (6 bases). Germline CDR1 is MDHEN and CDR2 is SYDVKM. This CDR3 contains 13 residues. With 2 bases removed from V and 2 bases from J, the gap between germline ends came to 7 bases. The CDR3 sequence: CASSLGGTYEQYF. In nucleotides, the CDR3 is TGTGCCAGCAGTTTAGGCGGGACCTACGAGCAGTACTTC.

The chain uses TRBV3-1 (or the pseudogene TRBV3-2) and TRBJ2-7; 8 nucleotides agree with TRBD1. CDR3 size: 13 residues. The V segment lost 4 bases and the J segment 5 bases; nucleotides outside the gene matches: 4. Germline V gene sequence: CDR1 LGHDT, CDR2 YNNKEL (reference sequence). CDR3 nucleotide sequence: TGTGCCAGCAGCCCGGACAGGGCCCACGAGCAGTACTTC. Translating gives CASSPDRAHEQYF.

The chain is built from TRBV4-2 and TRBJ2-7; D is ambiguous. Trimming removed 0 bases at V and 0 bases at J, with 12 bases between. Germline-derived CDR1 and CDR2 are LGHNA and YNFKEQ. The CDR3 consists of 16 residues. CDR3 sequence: CASSQEGRPSSYEQYF. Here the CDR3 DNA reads TGTGCCAGCAGCCAAGAAGGCAGGCCAAGCTCCTACGAGCAGTACTTC.

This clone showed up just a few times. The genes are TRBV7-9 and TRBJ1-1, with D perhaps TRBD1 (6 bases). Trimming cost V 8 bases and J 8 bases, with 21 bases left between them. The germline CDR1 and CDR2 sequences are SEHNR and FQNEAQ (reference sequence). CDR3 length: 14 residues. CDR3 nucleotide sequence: TGTGCCAGCCCTTCGGCCCTCGGGGGGCGCGAAGCTTTCTTT. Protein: CASPSALGGREAFF. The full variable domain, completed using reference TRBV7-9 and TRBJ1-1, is DTGVSQNPRHKITKRGQNVTFRCDPISEHNRLYWYRQTLGQGPEFLTYFQNEAQLEKSRLLSDRFSAERPKGSFSTLEIQRTEQGDSAMYLCASPSALGGREAFFGQGTRLTVV.

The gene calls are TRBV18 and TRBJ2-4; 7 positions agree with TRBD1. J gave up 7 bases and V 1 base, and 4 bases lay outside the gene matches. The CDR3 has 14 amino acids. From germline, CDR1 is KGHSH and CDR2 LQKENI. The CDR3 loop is CASSPQGAFNIQYF. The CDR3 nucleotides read TGTGCCAGCTCACCACAGGGGGCTTTTAACATTCAGTACTTC.